A selection of T cell receptor beta chains follows, all from one sample in a study of T cell responses to AZD1222 COVID-19 vaccine. Measured with immunoSEQ multiplex PCR; TCRdb has only the in-frame clones, and not every one. In the table there are 130,000 to 150,000 clones, 70% to 90% of which are singletons. The specimen was peripheral blood, collected 28 days after the second dose of the MenACWY control vaccine. These receptors all stem from an adult who received the MenACWY meningococcal vaccine as a control. CDR3s include the opening cysteine and the closing phenylalanine or tryptophan. A D gene is named only where the DNA matches it firmly. Clone size is stated in some rows and not others, as once, few, many or a class when expanded.

clone_size	d_call	j_call	v_call	cdr3_nt	cdr3_aa
-	-	TRBJ1-2	TRBV30	TGTGCCCAAGACAGCCGCTTTAACTATGGCTACACCTTC	CAQDSRFNYGYTF
-	-	TRBJ1-2	TRBV3-1/TRBV3-2	TGTGCCAGCAGACCCCGTGGGTACGGTGGCTACACCTTC	CASRPRGYGGYTF
-	-	TRBJ2-7	TRBV6-5	TGTGCCAGCGGACTAAGGGGCCACGAGCAGTACTTC	CASGLRGHEQYF
-	-	TRBJ1-2	TRBV2	TGTGCCAGCAGTCTCAATACCCAACGGACCTATGGCTACACCTTC	CASSLNTQRTYGYTF
-	TRBD2	TRBJ2-3	TRBV7-3	TGTGCCAGCAGCTTGGAGGGGAGAGCGGGGGGGCCAGATACGCAGTATTTT	CASSLEGRAGGPDTQYF
-	-	TRBJ2-1	TRBV5-4	TGTGCCAGCAGCTGGACTTTCAATGAGCAGTTCTTC	CASSWTFNEQFF
-	-	TRBJ2-5	TRBV5-4	TGTGCCAGCAGCTTGAAAGGGTTGGAGACCCAGTACTTC	CASSLKGLETQYF
-	-	TRBJ1-2	TRBV6-5	TGTGCCAGCAGAGCGACTAACTATGGCTACACCTTC	CASRATNYGYTF
-	-	TRBJ1-2	TRBV2	TGTGCCAGCAGTGCGGAGTCGAACTATGGCTACACCTTC	CASSAESNYGYTF
-	-	TRBJ2-3	TRBV5-6	TGTGCCAGCAGCTGGAACCTTGTGGGCACAGATACGCAGTATTTT	CASSWNLVGTDTQYF
once	-	TRBJ2-3	TRBV11-3	TGTGCCAGCAGCTTTATGACGCGGGATGGTCCAGATACGCAGTATTTT	CASSFMTRDGPDTQYF
once	-	TRBJ2-3	TRBV5-1	TGCGCCAGCAGCGCCGGTGGGGGGTCCACAGATACGCAGTATTTT	CASSAGGGSTDTQYF
-	-	TRBJ2-6	TRBV6-5	TGTGCCAGCAGTTACTCAGACTCTGGGGCCAACGTCCTGACTTTC	CASSYSDSGANVLTF
-	-	TRBJ2-2	TRBV5-1	TGCGCCAGCAGCTTCCTAGATCAGGCCGGGGAGCTGTTTTTT	CASSFLDQAGELFF
few	-	TRBJ2-7	TRBV5-1	TGCGCCAGCAGTTCAGGAAGTACCTACGAGCAGTACTTC	CASSSGSTYEQYF
few	-	TRBJ1-2	TRBV7-9	TGTGCCAGCAGCCCTTGGGGGGGACATGGCTACACCTTC	CASSPWGGHGYTF
-	TRBD1	TRBJ2-1	TRBV7-9	TGTGCCAGCACCTCGACAGGGAGCTCCTACAATGAGCAGTTCTTC	CASTSTGSSYNEQFF
-	TRBD1	TRBJ1-1	TRBV24-1	TGTGCCACCAGACCGGGACAGACGAACACTGAAGCTTTCTTT	CATRPGQTNTEAFF
-	-	TRBJ2-1	TRBV6-5	TGTGCCAGCAGTTCAGGGACGCTCGATGAGCAGTTCTTC	CASSSGTLDEQFF
-	-	TRBJ2-1	TRBV29-1	TGCAGCGTTGACCGAAATTCGGCCTTCTCGGGGGAGCAGTTCTTC	CSVDRNSAFSGEQFF
-	-	TRBJ1-2	TRBV7-8	TGTGCCAGCAGCCCTCGACAGTATGGCTACACCTTC	CASSPRQYGYTF
-	TRBD1	TRBJ1-2	TRBV9	TGTGCCAGCAGCGTTAGACAAGGGGGCGGCTACACCTTC	CASSVRQGGGYTF
once	TRBD1	TRBJ2-7	TRBV7-2	TGTGCCAGCAGCTTACTTTTACAGGGGGGAGAGCAGTACTTC	CASSLLLQGGEQYF
-	TRBD2	TRBJ2-3	TRBV6-5	TGTGCCAGCAGTTACTCAGCGGGGGTTAGCACAGATACGCAGTATTTT	CASSYSAGVSTDTQYF
-	-	TRBJ2-3	TRBV24-1	TGTGCCACCAGTGCCGGGGTATTTCCTAGCACAGATACGCAGTATTTT	CATSAGVFPSTDTQYF
-	-	TRBJ1-5	TRBV5-1	TGCGCCAGCAGCTTAAGTCCGGATCAGCCCCAGCATTTT	CASSLSPDQPQHF
-	TRBD2	TRBJ2-2	TRBV7-9	TGTGCCAGCAGCCATGGGACTAGCGGGAGGCGGAACACCGGGGAGCTGTTTTTT	CASSHGTSGRRNTGELFF
-	-	TRBJ1-1	TRBV7-3	TGTGCCAGCAGCTTAGGTGGAGGACGGTGGTACACTGAAGCTTTCTTT	CASSLGGGRWYTEAFF
-	-	TRBJ1-4	TRBV18	TGTGCCAGCTCACCAGAAGGGACTCGTCTGAATGAAAAACTGTTTTTT	CASSPEGTRLNEKLFF
-	TRBD1	TRBJ1-5	TRBV29-1	TGCAGCGTTGTGGGACAGAATAATCAGCCCCAGCATTTT	CSVVGQNNQPQHF
-	-	TRBJ2-5	TRBV27	TGTGCCAGCAGTTTATTGTCAGAATTTCAAGAGACCCAGTACTTC	CASSLLSEFQETQYF
-	-	TRBJ2-5	TRBV14	TGTGCCAGCAGCCGACTACCACAAGAGACCCAGTACTTC	CASSRLPQETQYF
-	TRBD2	TRBJ2-5	TRBV19	TGTGCCAGTAGTGCACTAGCGGGGGCACGTCGGGAGACCCAGTACTTC	CASSALAGARRETQYF
-	TRBD1	TRBJ2-7	TRBV11-3	TGTGCCAGCAACATATTGACGGGACAGGGGGTTCGCGAGCAGTACTTC	CASNILTGQGVREQYF
-	-	TRBJ2-1	TRBV28	TGTGCCAGCAACGGACGCTACAATGAGCAGTTCTTC	CASNGRYNEQFF
-	-	TRBJ1-5	TRBV6-2/TRBV6-3	TGTGCCAGCAGCCCCCGTGACACGCCCCAGCATTTT	CASSPRDTPQHF
once	-	TRBJ1-5	TRBV2	TGTGCCAGCAGGATAGATCAGCCCCAGCATTTT	CASRIDQPQHF
-	-	TRBJ1-4	TRBV19	TGTGCCAGTAGTACAGCTCGGGGGGCTCGGGGTGAAAAACTGTTTTTT	CASSTARGARGEKLFF
-	TRBD1	TRBJ1-4	TRBV7-8	TGTGCCAGCAGCTTTGGGTTGGGACAGGGCAATGAAAAACTGTTTTTT	CASSFGLGQGNEKLFF
-	-	TRBJ2-7	TRBV7-9	TGTGCCAGCAGCCAGGACAAGGCCGAGCAGTACTTC	CASSQDKAEQYF
-	-	TRBJ2-3	TRBV19	TGTGCCAGTAGTGGGCTAATCGGAGATACGCAGTATTTT	CASSGLIGDTQYF
-	TRBD1	TRBJ2-3	TRBV6-5	TGTGCCAGCAGTTCGACAGGGAGCACAGATACGCAGTATTTT	CASSSTGSTDTQYF
-	TRBD1	TRBJ2-7	TRBV29-1	TGCAGCGTTAAGGGCATACAGGGGGCCCCCTACGAGCAGTACTTC	CSVKGIQGAPYEQYF
-	-	TRBJ1-1	TRBV27	TGTGCCAGCCAAACCCGGGCAAGGGAATCAGCTTTCTTT	CASQTRARESAFF
once	-	TRBJ1-6	TRBV19	TGTGCCAGTAGTTTATCGCATAGCTCCTATAATTCACCCCTCCACTTT	CASSLSHSSYNSPLHF
-	-	TRBJ2-2	TRBV2	TGTGCCAGCAGTAACCTTCGGGGGAGCACCGGGGAGCTGTTTTTT	CASSNLRGSTGELFF
-	-	TRBJ2-3	TRBV4-1	TGCGCCAGCAGCCAAGGATCTCTCGCAGGGTCGGGTACGCAGTATTTT	CASSQGSLAGSGTQYF
-	TRBD1	TRBJ1-5	TRBV6-6	TGTGCCAGCAGATCGGGACAGGAGAATCAGCCCCAGCATTTT	CASRSGQENQPQHF
once	-	TRBJ2-1	TRBV18	TGTGCCAGCTCACCGGCGACAGGTCACAATGAGCAGTTCTTC	CASSPATGHNEQFF
-	-	TRBJ2-1	TRBV18	TGTGCCAGCTCACTCGGTCCAGAGGCATCCTACAATGAGCAGTTCTTC	CASSLGPEASYNEQFF
-	-	TRBJ2-5	TRBV5-1	TGCGCCAGCAGCAGGGATATGGGCCTAAGCCAGACCCAGTACTTC	CASSRDMGLSQTQYF
-	TRBD1	TRBJ1-2	TRBV4-2	TGTGCCAGCAGCCTCCTACACCCGGGACAGGGTACATCTGCGGATGGCTACACCTTC	CASSLLHPGQGTSADGYTF
many	TRBD1	TRBJ1-1	TRBV19	TGTGCCAGTAGCTCACAGGGGGCGTGGGTCACTGAAGCTTTCTTT	CASSSQGAWVTEAFF
-	-	TRBJ2-7	TRBV5-4	TGTGCCAGCAGCAGGATACAGGGGGGGGACAACTACGAGCAGTACTTC	CASSRIQGGDNYEQYF
-	-	TRBJ1-3	TRBV7-9	TGTGCCAGCAGCTCCTTTGACAGGCCTGGAAACACCATATATTTT	CASSSFDRPGNTIYF